Below, 6 T cell receptor beta chains from the same sample are listed, as sequenced in a study of blood T cell repertoires in COVID-19. The method was immunoSEQ multiplex PCR; TCRdb's version includes in-frame clones alone and lacks a portion of them. The sample consists of approximately 300,000 clones, 80% to 95% of them appearing once. The specimen sequenced was peripheral blood. The receptors derive from a woman under 40 with COVID-19, enrolled during active disease.

J is TRBJ1-2 and V is TRBV28; D remains unclear. CDR1 is MDHEN, CDR2 SYDVKM, per germline. The CDR3 length is 13 residues. With 8 bases removed from V and 4 bases from J, the gap between germline ends came to 14 bases. CDR3 nucleotides: TGTGCCAGCGGCCTCGACACGAGCTATGGCTACACCTTC. As protein: CASGLDTSYGYTF.

V and J are TRBV7-6 and TRBJ2-2; TRBD2 agrees at 9 bases. The germline gives CDR1 SGHVS, CDR2 FNYEAQ. Unmatched junction bases numbered 5, after V lost 4 bases and J lost 2 bases. The CDR3 extends over 16 amino acids. The DNA of the CDR3 is TGTGCCAGCAGCTACCTAGCGGGGTCCAACACCGGGGAGCTGTTTTTT. Translated: CASSYLAGSNTGELFF.

V gene TRBV19 combines with J gene TRBJ2-2; possibly TRBD2 for D (6 bases). Deletions cut 4 bases from V and 5 bases from J, with 14 bases between. The length of the CDR3 is 15 residues. Germline V gene lookup returns CDR1 LNHDA and CDR2 SQIVND (reference sequence). Here the CDR3 DNA reads TGTGCCAGTAGTAGAGGGACTGGGGGAACCGGGGAGCTGTTTTTT. Amino acid sequence: CASSRGTGGTGELFF.

As concerns this clone: The same CDR3 arises from other DNA sequences in this sample as well. This sequence joins TRBV5-1 and TRBJ2-2, with 8 bases matching TRBD2. The germline gives CDR1 SGHRS, CDR2 YFSETQ. V trimming: 0 bases; J trimming: 4 bases; junction bases outside the gene matches: 2. This CDR3 is 15 amino acids long. The CDR3 here is CASSLGLAGTGELFF. In nucleotides, the CDR3 is TGCGCCAGCAGCTTGGGTCTAGCGGGCACCGGGGAGCTGTTTTTT. The full variable domain, rest sourced from reference TRBV5-1 and TRBJ2-2, is KAGVTQTPRYLIKTRGQQVTLSCSPISGHRSVSWYQQTPGQGLQFLFEYFSETQRNKGNFPGRFSGRQFSNSRSEMNVSTLELGDSALYLCASSLGLAGTGELFFGEGSRLTVL.

The rearrangement links TRBV5-1 to TRBJ1-1; 9 bases align to TRBD1. The germline V gene has CDR1 SGHRS and CDR2 YFSETQ. The junction had 9 bases not matched to a gene; V was cut back by 4 bases and J by 8 bases. There are 14 residues in the CDR3. CDR3: CASSMPGTGREAFF. The CDR3 DNA reads as TGCGCCAGCAGCATGCCCGGGACAGGGCGGGAAGCTTTCTTT.

The chain is built from TRBV24-1 and TRBJ2-5, with 7 bases that match TRBD2. The germline CDR1 and CDR2 sequences are KGHDR and SFDVKD. This CDR3 comprises 18 residues. Unmatched junction bases numbered 14, after V lost 1 base and J lost 4 bases. The CDR3 reads CATSDFRPGRGGGETQYF. The CDR3 bases are TGTGCCACCAGTGATTTTCGTCCGGGGAGGGGTGGTGGAGAGACCCAGTACTTC.